The TCR beta chain under discussion was sequenced for a study of CD8+CD57+ T cells in acquired aplastic anemia. Profiling of TCR beta VDJ combinations and CDR3 sequences used genomic DNA as template. MiXCR, applied by TCRdb to the reads, yields one record per CDR3 protein. The sample yields 250,000 to 350,000 distinct CDR3 sequences, 55% to 60% seen once. General observations from the study: The same twenty-nine CD8+ CDR3 sequences occurred in patients and in controls.

This clonotype was seen at least ten times. Antigen unknown. The sequence derives from a human donor with severe aplastic anemia or a healthy control (not recorded which). The sample consisted of sorted CD4+, CD8+, or CD8+CD57+ T cells (not recorded which) from PBMCs.

The CDR3 DNA is TGCGCCAGCAGCTCCGTTACGGGGGCGGGAGAGCAGTACTTC. This gives the protein CASSSVTGAGEQYF. The rearrangement links TRBV5-1 to TRBJ2-7, with D perhaps assigned TRBD1 or TRBD2 (6 bases each). Looked up from germline, CDR1 is SGHRS and CDR2 is YFSETQ. The CDR3 is 14 residues long. V gave up 3 bases and J gave up 7 bases, with 17 bases separating them.